These 30 T cell receptor beta chains were all obtained from the same sample, sequenced in a study of T cell responses to AZD1222 COVID-19 vaccine. Sequencing was performed with immunoSEQ multiplex PCR; in TCRdb, only in-frame clones are kept and a portion is missing. The table has approximately 170,000 clones, 80% to 90% seen once. Specimen: peripheral blood, collected on day 0 of AZD1222 vaccination. The receptors shown here come from an adult in good health.

V is TRBV5-6 and J is TRBJ2-7, with 11 bases matching TRBD1. Germline V gene lookup returns CDR1 SGHDT and CDR2 YYEEEE. Unmatched junction bases numbered 2, after V lost 3 bases and J lost 0 bases. This CDR3 region has 15 residues. CDR3 nucleotides: TGTGCCAGCAGCTGGGACAGGGGGAGCTCCTACGAGCAGTACGTC. It translates to CASSWDRGSSYEQYV.

The V call is TRBV5-1, the J call TRBJ1-1; possibly TRBD1 for D (5 bases). Trimming cost V 3 bases and J 3 bases, with 21 bases left between them. The CDR3 is 17 residues long. Germline assignment: CDR1 SGHRS and CDR2 YFSETQ. The CDR3 nucleotides read TGCGCCAGCAGCTCTAACCCGTCGACAGTGAAATACACTGAAGCTTTCTTT. Translated, it gives CASSSNPSTVKYTEAFF.

The chain joins TRBV2 to TRBJ2-3; possible D gene TRBD1, 6 bases. Germline CDR1 and CDR2: SNHLY and FYNNEI. The V end lost 4 bases, the J end lost 3 bases, and 14 bases lay between the germline ends. This CDR3 has 15 residues. The CDR3 protein is CASSGLRQVTDTQYF. The CDR3 bases are TGTGCCAGCAGTGGCCTTAGACAGGTGACAGATACGCAGTATTTT. The full variable domain, in which reference TRBV2 and TRBJ2-3 provide the parts outside the CDR3, is EPEVTQTPSHQVTQMGQEVILRCVPISNHLYFYWYRQILGQKVEFLVSFYNNEISEKSEIFDDQFSVERPDGSNFTLKIRSTKLEDSAMYFCASSGLRQVTDTQYFGPGTRLTVL.

V is TRBV27 and J is TRBJ1-5; tentative D call: TRBD1 (5 bases). Trimming stripped 5 bases from V and 9 bases from J, with 20 bases between. Germline lookup yields CDR1 MNHEY and CDR2 SMNVEV (reference sequence). This CDR3 comprises 15 residues. The CDR3 region has the DNA TGTGCCAGCAGTCAAAGGTTCGGGGAGGGGACGCCCCAGCATTTT. Amino acids: CASSQRFGEGTPQHF.

This clone was observed a handful of times. The V and J genes are TRBV7-9 and TRBJ1-1; D unclear. The germline V gene has CDR1 SEHNR and CDR2 FQNEAQ (reference sequence). The CDR3 contains 14 residues. Trimming left V 3 bases short and J 2 bases short, with 10 bases between. The CDR3 bases are TGTGCCAGCAGCTTGCCCCAACGAAACACTGAAGCTTTCTTT. Encoded protein: CASSLPQRNTEAFF.

The chain couples TRBV5-1 to TRBJ1-4; TRBD1 is a possible D gene (5 bases). Germline-derived CDR1 and CDR2 are SGHRS and YFSETQ. V was trimmed by 3 bases and J by 12 bases, leaving 15 bases between them. The CDR3 spans 13 residues. CDR3 in amino acids: CASSSGGVGQLFF. The DNA of the CDR3 is TGCGCCAGCAGCTCGGGGGGTGTCGGCCAACTGTTTTTT.

The gene calls are TRBV10-3 and TRBJ1-3; perhaps TRBD1 as D (6 bases). Germline CDR1 reads ENHRY; CDR2 reads SYGVKD. This CDR3 has 19 amino acids. Trimming stripped 4 bases from V and 1 base from J, with 23 bases between. CDR3 DNA sequence: TGTGCCATCAGTGCGCTCCGTGGTCCGGGGGCGCTTTCTGGAAACACCATATATTTT. Protein: CAISALRGPGALSGNTIYF.

In DNA form, the CDR3 reads TGTGCCAGCAGCTTACCGGGTCTAAGGAATTCACCCCTCCACTTT. It codes for CASSLPGLRNSPLHF. The chain is built from TRBV11-2 and TRBJ1-6; D uncertain. The germline V gene encodes CDR1 SGHAT and CDR2 FQNNGV. The CDR3 totals 15 residues. V lost 2 bases, J lost 7 bases, and 12 bases lay in between.

The chain combines TRBV19 with TRBJ1-2; D might be TRBD1 (6 bases). Germline CDR1 and CDR2: LNHDA and SQIVND (reference sequence). This CDR3 is 15 amino acids long. V was shortened by 1 base and J by 3 bases, with 12 bases between the two germline ends. The CDR3 loop reads CASSIAAGDYYGYTF. CDR3 bases: TGTGCCAGTAGTATAGCCGCAGGGGATTACTATGGCTACACCTTC.

V is TRBV7-9 and J is TRBJ1-2, with D perhaps TRBD1 (5 bases). This CDR3 contains 14 residues. From germline, CDR1 is SEHNR and CDR2 FQNEAQ (reference sequence). Trimming shortened V by 1 base and J by 4 bases, and 10 bases separated the two germline ends. CDR3 protein: CASSLGWQGYGYTF. CDR3 sequence (DNA): TGTGCCAGCAGCTTAGGGTGGCAGGGCTATGGCTACACCTTC. The full variable domain, rest sourced from reference TRBV7-9 and TRBJ1-2, is DTGVSQNPRHKITKRGQNVTFRCDPISEHNRLYWYRQTLGQGPEFLTYFQNEAQLEKSRLLSDRFSAERPKGSFSTLEIQRTEQGDSAMYLCASSLGWQGYGYTFGSGTRLTVV.

About this clone: This same CDR3 is encoded by further DNA sequences in the sample. V usage is TRBV12-3 or TRBV12-4 and J usage is TRBJ2-5; no firm D call. The V end was cut by 3 bases, the J end by 5 bases, with 4 bases between. The CDR3 loop spans 11 amino acids. The CDR3 DNA follows: TGTGCCAGCAGTTTCCAGGAGACCCAGTACTTC. Its translation: CASSFQETQYF.

This clone was counted once. The chain employs TRBV6-5 and TRBJ1-3, with D hard to call. V was cut by 5 bases and J by 0 bases, with 5 bases left in between. This CDR3 region has 13 residues. From germline, CDR1 is MNHEY and CDR2 SVGAGI. The CDR3 sequence is CASSRSSGNTIYF. The CDR3 nucleotides read TGTGCCAGCAGTCGGAGCTCTGGAAACACCATATATTTT.

V and J are TRBV5-4 and TRBJ1-2; D is perhaps TRBD1 (6 bases). This CDR3 is built from 13 residues. The germline CDR1 and CDR2 sequences are SGHNT and YYREEE (reference sequence). Trimming pared 4 bases from V and 7 bases from J, leaving 14 bases between. CDR3 region: CASSADSLGGYTF. In DNA form, the CDR3 reads TGTGCCAGCAGCGCGGACAGTCTCGGTGGCTACACCTTC.

J is TRBJ1-3 and V is TRBV9; D perhaps matches TRBD1 (5 bases). The length of the CDR3 is 16 residues. Germline CDR1 reads SGDLS; CDR2 reads YYNGEE. V dropped 0 bases and J dropped 2 bases, with 12 bases sitting between them. The CDR3 nucleotides are TGTGCCAGCAGCGTAGGTGGGGGAACAACTGGAAACACCATATATTTT. This translates into CASSVGGGTTGNTIYF.

V is TRBV7-2 and J is TRBJ2-5; weak D call: TRBD1 (6 bases). Trimming left V 1 base short and J 4 bases short, with 10 bases between. The CDR3 is made up of 14 amino acids. CDR1 SGHTA and CDR2 FQGNSA come from the germline V gene. DNA of the CDR3: TGTGCCAGCAGCTTAGGGGGGCAGGGAGAGACCCAGTACTTC. Residues: CASSLGGQGETQYF.

The chain recombines TRBV7-9 with TRBJ1-1; 9 bases fit TRBD1. Trimming removed 7 bases from V and 2 bases from J; junction bases left unmatched: 8. The CDR3 has 15 residues. Germline assignment: CDR1 SEHNR and CDR2 FQNEAQ (reference sequence). The CDR3 spells CASTYRDRVNTEAFF. The CDR3, as DNA: TGTGCCAGCACCTACCGGGACAGGGTAAACACTGAAGCTTTCTTT.

The chain couples TRBV23-1 to TRBJ1-2, with 8 bases matching TRBD1. TRBV23-1 is recorded as an ORF, its role being uncertain. V dropped 1 base and J dropped 4; count of bases not matched to a gene: 5. The CDR3 loop spans 15 amino acids. The CDR3 protein is CASSQFAGGAYGYTF. The CDR3 nucleotides read TGCGCCAGCAGTCAATTCGCAGGGGGCGCCTATGGCTACACCTTC.

V gene TRBV4-2 combines with J gene TRBJ2-1, with 12 bases aligning to TRBD2. Unmatched junction bases numbered 14, after V lost 0 bases and J lost 8 bases. CDR1 is LGHNA, CDR2 YNFKEQ, per germline. This CDR3 comprises 19 residues. The CDR3 loop reads CASSQDSWRASGGAYEQFF. In DNA form, the CDR3 reads TGTGCCAGCAGCCAAGATAGTTGGCGGGCTAGCGGGGGGGCCTATGAGCAGTTCTTC.

This clone was seen once. For the CDR3, the DNA is TGTGCCAGCAGCTTGGGGACAGGGGGTACAGATACGCAGTATTTT. This translates into CASSLGTGGTDTQYF. The V gene is TRBV9, the J gene TRBJ2-3; 11 bases fit TRBD1. Germline CDR1 reads SGDLS; CDR2 reads YYNGEE. V shed 4 bases and J 3 bases; nucleotides not matched to a gene: 4. This CDR3 contains 15 residues.

The V and J genes are TRBV6-5 and TRBJ2-7; 7 nucleotides line up with TRBD1. Looked up from germline, CDR1 is MNHEY and CDR2 is SVGAGI. The CDR3 consists of 12 residues. V dropped 6 bases and J dropped 6; count of bases not matched to a gene: 5. In DNA form, the CDR3 reads TGTGCCAGCAGGAGACAGGGCGCCGAGCAGTACGTC. Its protein is CASRRQGAEQYV.

CDR3 DNA: TGTGCCAGCAGTTCGACAGGGGGAAACTACGAGCAGTACTTC. This codes for CASSSTGGNYEQYF. The J gene is TRBJ2-7, the V gene TRBV5-5, with 9 bases identical to TRBD1. The trim removed 5 bases at V and 3 bases at J, leaving 6 bases unmatched. CDR1 and CDR2 (germline): SGHKS, YYEKEE (reference sequence). This CDR3 spans 14 amino acids. The variable domain in full, with the rest retrieved from reference TRBV5-5 and TRBJ2-7, is DAGVTQSPTHLIKTRGQQVTLRCSPISGHKSVSWYQQVLGQGPQFIFQYYEKEERGRGNFPDRFSARQFPNYSSELNVNALLLGDSALYLCASSSTGGNYEQYFGPGTRLTVT.

The chain combines TRBV27 with TRBJ2-7, with unresolved D. V lost 3 bases and J lost 3, with 9 bases in between. This CDR3 is 13 amino acids long. The germline CDR1 and CDR2 sequences are MNHEY and SMNVEV (reference sequence). CDR3: CASSFFAGYEQYF. The CDR3 DNA reads TGTGCCAGCAGTTTCTTTGCTGGCTACGAGCAGTACTTC.

The chain uses TRBV6-1 and TRBJ2-1; D could derive from TRBD1 or TRBD2 (6 bases each). The CDR3 runs to 17 residues. Trimming took 4 bases from V and 2 from J, leaving 18 bases between them. The V gene's germline CDR1 is MNHNS and CDR2 SASEGT. The CDR3, as DNA: TGTGCCAGCAGTGGTCGAGTAGGGGGGCCCGCCTACAATGAGCAGTTCTTC. It translates to CASSGRVGGPAYNEQFF.

This chain joins TRBV4-3 and TRBJ1-4; D is undetermined. The CDR3 is 16 amino acids. With 1 base removed from V and 0 bases from J, the gap between germline ends came to 9 bases. Germline CDR1 and CDR2: LGHNA and YSLEER. CDR3 residues: CASSQASRTTNEKLFF. CDR3 in DNA: TGCGCCAGCAGCCAAGCGTCGAGGACAACTAATGAAAAACTGTTTTTT.

The J gene is TRBJ1-4, the V gene TRBV3-1 (or the pseudogene TRBV3-2); possibly TRBD1 for D (6 bases). Germline CDR1 is LGHDT and CDR2 is YNNKEL (reference sequence). Between the trimmed V and J ends, which lost 4 bases and 9 bases, there was a span of 21 bases. The CDR3 totals 16 residues. CDR3 in DNA: TGTGCCAGCAGCCCGAAATATAACAGGGAGGGGAAAAAACTGTTTTTT. This translates into CASSPKYNREGKKLFF.

V gene TRBV11-2 combines with J gene TRBJ2-7, with 7 bases lining up with TRBD1. Per germline, CDR1 SGHAT and CDR2 FQNNGV. V lost 5 bases to trimming and J lost 0 bases; unmatched junction nucleotides: 4. CDR3 length: 14 residues. CDR3 nucleotide sequence: TGTGCCAGCAGCCCCCACAGGGGCTCCTACGAGCAGTACGTC. Translating gives CASSPHRGSYEQYV.

The chain links TRBV2 to TRBJ2-3; no clear D gene. This CDR3 is built from 12 residues. Germline V gene lookup returns CDR1 SNHLY and CDR2 FYNNEI. Trimming pared 7 bases from V and 3 bases from J, leaving 8 bases between. CDR3 sequence: CASKGFTDTQYF. CDR3 bases: TGTGCCAGCAAAGGTTTTACAGATACGCAGTATTTT.

The gene calls are TRBV5-1 and TRBJ1-3; 7 nucleotides align to TRBD1. Germline CDR1 and CDR2: SGHRS and YFSETQ. J lost 0 bases, V lost 4 bases, and 10 bases had no gene match. The CDR3 has 17 residues. The CDR3 nucleotides are TGCGCCAGCAGCCCCCGGGACAGTGTATTCTCTGGAAACACCATATATTTT. Translating gives CASSPRDSVFSGNTIYF.

The chain recombines TRBV11-2 with TRBJ2-5; D is unresolved. The CDR3 is 13 residues long. CDR1 SGHAT and CDR2 FQNNGV come from the germline V gene. V lost 3 bases, J lost 1 base, and 6 bases lay in between. Written as DNA, the CDR3 is TGTGCCAGCAGCTTGCACAGCCAAGAGACCCAGTACTTC. This sequence encodes CASSLHSQETQYF. The full variable domain, in which reference TRBV11-2 and TRBJ2-5 provide the parts outside the CDR3, is EAGVAQSPRYKIIEKRQSVAFWCNPISGHATLYWYQQILGQGPKLLIQFQNNGVVDDSQLPKDRFSAERLKGVDSTLKIQPAKLEDSAVYLCASSLHSQETQYFGPGTRLLVL.

The J gene is TRBJ1-4, the V gene TRBV3-1 (or the pseudogene TRBV3-2); D is uncertain. The germline V gene has CDR1 LGHDT and CDR2 YNNKEL (reference sequence). Trimming removed 4 bases at V and 4 bases at J, with 19 bases between. The CDR3 sequence is 17 residues long. This CDR3 is CASSPTHGPGINEKLFF. In DNA, the CDR3 is TGTGCCAGCAGCCCGACTCACGGACCTGGGATTAATGAAAAACTGTTTTTT.